The next 4 T cell receptor beta chains were all read from a single sample in a study of lymphopenia after photon versus proton radiotherapy. The protocol was immunoSEQ multiplex PCR, while the TCRdb copy is restricted to in-frame clones and leaves out a portion. The table lists around 150,000 clones, roughly nine tenths of them singletons, with around 5.1% in the top ten. Sequencing used peripheral blood, obtained from a patient treated with photon-based radiotherapy. Receptor source: a man aged 45 to 65 with gastric cancer.

The chain has TRBV19 and TRBJ1-1; D might be TRBD1 (5 bases). Trimming pared 7 bases from V and 4 bases from J, leaving 19 bases between. Germline V gene lookup returns CDR1 LNHDA and CDR2 SQIVND (reference sequence). This CDR3 region has 15 residues. The chain's CDR3 is CASNVGLFMRTEAFF. For the CDR3, the DNA is TGTGCCAGTAACGTGGGGCTTTTTATGCGCACTGAAGCTTTCTTT.

This chain uses TRBV28 with TRBJ1-2; D remains ambiguous. The CDR3 is 15 residues long. The germline CDR1 and CDR2 sequences are MDHEN and SYDVKM. V lost 5 bases, J lost 4 bases, and 17 bases lay in between. CDR3 bases: TGTGCCAGCAGTCCCCCCCGGTCCCACCCCTATGGCTACACCTTC. Translating it yields CASSPPRSHPYGYTF.

The V call is TRBV7-9, the J call TRBJ2-6; D remains unclear. CDR1 is SEHNR and CDR2 is FQNEAQ in the germline V gene (reference sequence). V was shortened by 2 bases and J by 0 bases, with 11 bases between the two germline ends. There are 17 residues in the CDR3. The CDR3 spells CASSLYSASSGANVLTF. The CDR3 bases are TGTGCCAGCAGCTTATACAGTGCCTCCTCTGGGGCCAACGTCCTGACTTTC. Variable domain in full (rest from reference TRBV7-9 and TRBJ2-6): DTGVSQNPRHKITKRGQNVTFRCDPISEHNRLYWYRQTLGQGPEFLTYFQNEAQLEKSRLLSDRFSAERPKGSFSTLEIQRTEQGDSAMYLCASSLYSASSGANVLTFGAGSRLTVL.

This chain connects TRBV7-9 to TRBJ1-2, with D tentatively TRBD1 (5 bases). The CDR3 length is 13 residues. Germline V CDR1 and CDR2: SEHNR, FQNEAQ (reference sequence). Trimming shortened V by 3 bases and J by 5 bases, and 10 bases separated the two germline ends. The CDR3 loop reads CASSLVQGYGYTF. The CDR3 DNA reads as TGTGCCAGCAGCTTGGTCCAGGGTTATGGCTACACCTTC.